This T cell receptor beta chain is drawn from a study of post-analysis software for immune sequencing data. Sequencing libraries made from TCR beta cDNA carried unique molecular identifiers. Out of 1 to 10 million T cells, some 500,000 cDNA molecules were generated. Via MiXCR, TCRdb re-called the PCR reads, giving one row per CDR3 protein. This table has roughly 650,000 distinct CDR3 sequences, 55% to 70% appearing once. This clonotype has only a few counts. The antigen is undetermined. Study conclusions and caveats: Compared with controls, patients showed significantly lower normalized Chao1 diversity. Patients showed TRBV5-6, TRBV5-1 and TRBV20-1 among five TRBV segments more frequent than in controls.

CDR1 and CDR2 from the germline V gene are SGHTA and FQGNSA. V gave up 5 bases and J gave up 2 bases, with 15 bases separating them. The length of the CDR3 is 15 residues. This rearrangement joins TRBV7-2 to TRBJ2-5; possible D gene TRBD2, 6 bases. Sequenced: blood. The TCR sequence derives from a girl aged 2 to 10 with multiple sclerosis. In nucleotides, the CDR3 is TGTGCCAGCAGCCACCAATACCGGGAGCAAGAGACCCAGTACTTC. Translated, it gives CASSHQYREQETQYF.